The source of this T cell receptor (beta chain) is a study of blood T cell repertoires in COVID-19. Study-level background: PBMCs, B-cell-depleted T cells, or T cells were the source of the cDNA or gDNA that made up the material.

TCRdb keeps only in-frame clones here, not all; method: immunoSEQ multiplex PCR. The data contain about 140,000 clones, 87% of them singletons. From germline, CDR1 is SNHLY and CDR2 FYNNEI. The CDR3 runs to 16 residues. V dropped 4 bases and J dropped 2; count of bases not matched to a gene: 6. The chain joins TRBV2 to TRBJ2-5, with 11 positions matching TRBD2. Sequencing was carried out using peripheral blood. This TCR was sampled from a man in his fifties or sixties who had recovered from COVID-19. Here the CDR3 reads CASSGNSGGGQETQYF. DNA of the CDR3: TGTGCCAGCAGTGGAAATAGCGGGGGGGGGCAAGAGACCCAGTACTTC.